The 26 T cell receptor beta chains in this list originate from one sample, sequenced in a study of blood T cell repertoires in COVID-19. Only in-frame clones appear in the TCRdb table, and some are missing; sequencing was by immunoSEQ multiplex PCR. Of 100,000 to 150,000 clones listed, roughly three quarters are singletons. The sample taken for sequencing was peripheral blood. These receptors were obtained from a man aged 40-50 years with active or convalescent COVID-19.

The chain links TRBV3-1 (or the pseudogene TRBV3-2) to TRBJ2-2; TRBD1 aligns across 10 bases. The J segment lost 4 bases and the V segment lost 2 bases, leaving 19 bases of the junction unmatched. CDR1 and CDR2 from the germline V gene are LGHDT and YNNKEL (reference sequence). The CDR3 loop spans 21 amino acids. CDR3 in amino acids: CASSQMTLSTTGQGTTGELFF. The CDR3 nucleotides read TGTGCCAGCAGCCAAATGACCCTTTCGACAACGGGACAGGGGACCACCGGGGAGCTGTTTTTT.

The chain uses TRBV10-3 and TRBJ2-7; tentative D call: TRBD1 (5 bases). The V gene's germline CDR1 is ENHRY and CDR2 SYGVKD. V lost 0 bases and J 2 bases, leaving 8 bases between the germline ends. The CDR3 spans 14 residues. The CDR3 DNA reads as TGTGCCATCAGTGAGTCGAAAGGGGCCTACGAGCAGTACTTC. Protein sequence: CAISESKGAYEQYF.

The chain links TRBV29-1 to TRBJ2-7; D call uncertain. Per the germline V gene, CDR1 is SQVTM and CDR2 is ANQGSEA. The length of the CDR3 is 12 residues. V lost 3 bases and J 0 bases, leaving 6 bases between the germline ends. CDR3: CSVDGRSYEQYF. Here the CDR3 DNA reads TGCAGCGTTGATGGGCGCTCCTACGAGCAGTACTTC.

The CDR3 loop reads CASSPIGWGPETQYF. The DNA of the CDR3 is TGTGCCAGCAGCCCAATAGGGTGGGGCCCGGAGACCCAGTACTTC. The chain employs TRBV6-5 and TRBJ2-5; possible D gene TRBD1, 5 bases. Germline V CDR1 and CDR2: MNHEY, SVGAGI. This CDR3 contains 15 residues. Deletions cut 6 bases from V and 5 bases from J, with 19 bases between.

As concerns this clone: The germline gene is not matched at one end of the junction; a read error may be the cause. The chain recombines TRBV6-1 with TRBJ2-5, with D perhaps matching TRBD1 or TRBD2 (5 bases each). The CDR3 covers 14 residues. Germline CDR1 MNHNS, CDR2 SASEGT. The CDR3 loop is CASREEGRGETQYF. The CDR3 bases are TGTGCCAGCAGAGAAGAGGGAAGGGGAGAGACCCAGTACTTC.

The CDR3: CASSPGQGAIEAFF. CDR3 sequence (DNA): TGTGCCAGCAGCCCTGGACAGGGGGCAATTGAAGCTTTCTTT. The V call is TRBV6-6, the J call TRBJ1-1, with TRBD1 matching over 11 bases. Unmatched junction bases numbered 7, after V lost 6 bases and J lost 7 bases. Per germline, CDR1 MNHNY and CDR2 SVGAGI (reference sequence). CDR3 size: 14 residues.

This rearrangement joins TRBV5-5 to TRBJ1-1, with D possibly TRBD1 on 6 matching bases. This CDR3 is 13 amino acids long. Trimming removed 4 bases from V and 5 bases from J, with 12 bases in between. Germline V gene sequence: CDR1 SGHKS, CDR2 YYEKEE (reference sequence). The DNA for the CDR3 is TGTGCCAGCAGCCGTGTAACAGGGACTGAAGCTTTCTTT. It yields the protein CASSRVTGTEAFF.

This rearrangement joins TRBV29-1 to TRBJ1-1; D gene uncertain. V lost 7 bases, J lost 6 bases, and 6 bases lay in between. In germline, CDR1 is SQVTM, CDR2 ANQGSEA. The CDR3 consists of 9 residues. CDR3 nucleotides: TGCAGCGGGACTCCTGAAGCTTTCTTT. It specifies CSGTPEAFF.

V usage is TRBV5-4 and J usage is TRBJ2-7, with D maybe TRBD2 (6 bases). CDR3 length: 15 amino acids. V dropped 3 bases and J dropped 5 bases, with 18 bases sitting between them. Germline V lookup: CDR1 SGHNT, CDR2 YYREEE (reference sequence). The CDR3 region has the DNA TGTGCCAGCAGCTGGCGGGATTCGTTATTCCACGAGCAGTACTTC. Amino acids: CASSWRDSLFHEQYF.

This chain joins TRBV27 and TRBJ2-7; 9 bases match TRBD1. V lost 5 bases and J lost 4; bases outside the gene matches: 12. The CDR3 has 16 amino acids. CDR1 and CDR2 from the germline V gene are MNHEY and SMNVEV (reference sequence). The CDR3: CASSPGTGSLRYEQYF. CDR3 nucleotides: TGTGCCAGCAGTCCCGGGACAGGGAGCCTTAGGTACGAGCAGTACTTC.

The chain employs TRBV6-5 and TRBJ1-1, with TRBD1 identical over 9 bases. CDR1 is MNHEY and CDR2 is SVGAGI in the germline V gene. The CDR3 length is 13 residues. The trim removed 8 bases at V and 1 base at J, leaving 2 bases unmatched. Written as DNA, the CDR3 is TGTGCCAGCGGGGGACAGGGGAACACTGAAGCTTTCTTT. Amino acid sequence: CASGGQGNTEAFF.

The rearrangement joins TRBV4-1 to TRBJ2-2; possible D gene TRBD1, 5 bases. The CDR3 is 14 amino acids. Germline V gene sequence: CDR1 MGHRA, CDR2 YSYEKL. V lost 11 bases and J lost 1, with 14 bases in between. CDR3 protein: CASRVQGNTGELFF. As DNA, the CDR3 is TGCGCCTCCCGAGTCCAGGGGAACACCGGGGAGCTGTTTTTT.

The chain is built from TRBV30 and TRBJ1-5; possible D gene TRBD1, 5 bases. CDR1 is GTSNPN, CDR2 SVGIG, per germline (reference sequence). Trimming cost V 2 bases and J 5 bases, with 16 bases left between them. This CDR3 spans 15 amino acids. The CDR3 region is CAWSSRVGVDQPQHF. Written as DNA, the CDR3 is TGTGCCTGGAGTTCCAGGGTAGGGGTTGATCAGCCCCAGCATTTT.

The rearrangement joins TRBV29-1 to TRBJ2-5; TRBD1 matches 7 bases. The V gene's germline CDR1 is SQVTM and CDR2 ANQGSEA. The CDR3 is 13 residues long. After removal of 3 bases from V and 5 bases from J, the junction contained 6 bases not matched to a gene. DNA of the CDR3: TGCAGCGTTGATGGGCAGGGGGTCGAGACCCAGTACTTC. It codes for CSVDGQGVETQYF.

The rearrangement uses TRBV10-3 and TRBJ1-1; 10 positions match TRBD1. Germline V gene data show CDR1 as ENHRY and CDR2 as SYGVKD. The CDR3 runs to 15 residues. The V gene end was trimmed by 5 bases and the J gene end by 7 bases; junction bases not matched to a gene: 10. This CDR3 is CAISNDRGQEGEAFF. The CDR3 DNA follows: TGTGCCATCAGTAACGACAGGGGGCAAGAAGGTGAAGCTTTCTTT.

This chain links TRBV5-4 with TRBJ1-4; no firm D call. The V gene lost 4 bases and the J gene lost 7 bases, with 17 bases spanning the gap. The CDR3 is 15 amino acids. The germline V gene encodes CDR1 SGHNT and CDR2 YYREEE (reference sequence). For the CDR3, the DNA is TGTGCCAGCAGCCAGAGCGGGAGGTCCGGTGAAAAACTGTTTTTT. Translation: CASSQSGRSGEKLFF.

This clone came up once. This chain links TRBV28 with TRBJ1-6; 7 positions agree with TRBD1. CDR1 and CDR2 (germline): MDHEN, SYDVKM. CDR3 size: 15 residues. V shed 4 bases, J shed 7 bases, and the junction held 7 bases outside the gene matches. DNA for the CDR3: TGTGCCAGCAGTTCTACAGGGGTTCAGAATTCACCCCTCCACTTT. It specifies CASSSTGVQNSPLHF.

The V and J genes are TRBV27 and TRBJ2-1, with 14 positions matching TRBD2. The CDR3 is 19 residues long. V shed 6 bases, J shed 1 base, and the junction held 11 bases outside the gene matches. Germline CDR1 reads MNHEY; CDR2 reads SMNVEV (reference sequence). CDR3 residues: CASRALAGTSGSSYNEQFF. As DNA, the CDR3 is TGTGCCAGCAGGGCCCTCGCCGGGACTAGCGGGAGTTCCTACAATGAGCAGTTCTTC.

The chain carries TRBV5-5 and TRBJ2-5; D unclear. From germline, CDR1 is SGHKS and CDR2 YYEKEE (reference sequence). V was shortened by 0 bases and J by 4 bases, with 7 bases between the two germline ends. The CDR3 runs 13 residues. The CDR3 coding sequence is TGTGCCAGCAGCTTGGGACAAGGAGAGACCCAGTACTTC. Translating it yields CASSLGQGETQYF.

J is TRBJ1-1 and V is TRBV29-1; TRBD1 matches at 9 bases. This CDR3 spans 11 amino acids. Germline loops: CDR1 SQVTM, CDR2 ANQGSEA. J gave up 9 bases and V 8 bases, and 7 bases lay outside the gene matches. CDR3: CSTRTGDQAFF. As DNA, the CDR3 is TGCAGCACGCGGACAGGGGATCAAGCTTTCTTT.

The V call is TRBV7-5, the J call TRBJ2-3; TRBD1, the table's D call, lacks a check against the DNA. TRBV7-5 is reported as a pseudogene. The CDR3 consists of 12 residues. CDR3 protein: CVRSWGPDTQYF. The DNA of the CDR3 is TGTGTCAGAAGCTGGGGGCCAGATACGCAGTATTTT.

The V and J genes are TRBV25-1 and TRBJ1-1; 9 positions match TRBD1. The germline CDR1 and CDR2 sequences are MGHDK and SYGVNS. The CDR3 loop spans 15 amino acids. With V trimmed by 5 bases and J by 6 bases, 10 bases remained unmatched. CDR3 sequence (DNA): TGTGCCAGCAGTCGCCCGGGACAGGGTAGGCCTGAAGCTTTCTTT. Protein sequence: CASSRPGQGRPEAFF.

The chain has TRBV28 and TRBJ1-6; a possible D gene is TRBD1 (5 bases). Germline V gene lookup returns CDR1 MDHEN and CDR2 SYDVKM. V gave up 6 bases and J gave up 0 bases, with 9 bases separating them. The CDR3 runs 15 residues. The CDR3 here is CASRTDRSYNSPLHF. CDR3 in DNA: TGTGCCAGCAGGACAGACCGCTCCTATAATTCACCCCTCCACTTT.

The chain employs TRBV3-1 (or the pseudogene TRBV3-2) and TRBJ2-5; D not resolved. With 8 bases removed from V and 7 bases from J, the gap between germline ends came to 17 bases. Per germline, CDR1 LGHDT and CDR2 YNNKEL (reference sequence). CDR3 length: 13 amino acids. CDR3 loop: CASAYQQDGTQYF. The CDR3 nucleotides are TGTGCCAGCGCCTACCAGCAGGATGGGACCCAGTACTTC.

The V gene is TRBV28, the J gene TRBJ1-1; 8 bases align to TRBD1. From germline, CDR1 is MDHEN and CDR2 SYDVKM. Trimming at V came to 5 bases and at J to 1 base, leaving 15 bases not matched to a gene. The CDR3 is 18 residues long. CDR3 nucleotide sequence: TGTGCCAGCAGTCCGCGACTATTTGACAGGGGAACGAACACTGAAGCTTTCTTT. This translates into CASSPRLFDRGTNTEAFF.

This chain's CDR3 is CASSTQSDQPQHF. As DNA, the CDR3 is TGTGCCAGCAGCACACAGTCCGATCAGCCCCAGCATTTT. The genes are TRBV7-2 and TRBJ1-5; no clear D. The V and J ends lost 5 bases and 5 bases respectively, with 10 bases between them. Germline values: CDR1 SGHTA, CDR2 FQGNSA. This CDR3 contains 13 residues.